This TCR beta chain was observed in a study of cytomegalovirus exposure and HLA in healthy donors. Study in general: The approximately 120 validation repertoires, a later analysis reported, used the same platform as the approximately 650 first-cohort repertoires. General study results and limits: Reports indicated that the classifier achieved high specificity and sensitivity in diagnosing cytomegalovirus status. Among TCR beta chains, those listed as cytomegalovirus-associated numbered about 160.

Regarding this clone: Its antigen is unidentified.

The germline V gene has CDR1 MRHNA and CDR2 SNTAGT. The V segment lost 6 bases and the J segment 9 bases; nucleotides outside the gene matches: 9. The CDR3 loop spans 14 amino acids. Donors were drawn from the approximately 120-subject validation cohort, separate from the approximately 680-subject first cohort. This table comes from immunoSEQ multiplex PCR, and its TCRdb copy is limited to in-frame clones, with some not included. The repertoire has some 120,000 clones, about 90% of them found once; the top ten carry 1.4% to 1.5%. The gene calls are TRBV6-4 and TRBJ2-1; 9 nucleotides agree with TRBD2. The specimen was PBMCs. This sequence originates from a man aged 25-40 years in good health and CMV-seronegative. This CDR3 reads CASSDLRSGSEQFF. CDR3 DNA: TGTGCCAGCAGCGACCTTCGTAGCGGGAGTGAGCAGTTCTTC.